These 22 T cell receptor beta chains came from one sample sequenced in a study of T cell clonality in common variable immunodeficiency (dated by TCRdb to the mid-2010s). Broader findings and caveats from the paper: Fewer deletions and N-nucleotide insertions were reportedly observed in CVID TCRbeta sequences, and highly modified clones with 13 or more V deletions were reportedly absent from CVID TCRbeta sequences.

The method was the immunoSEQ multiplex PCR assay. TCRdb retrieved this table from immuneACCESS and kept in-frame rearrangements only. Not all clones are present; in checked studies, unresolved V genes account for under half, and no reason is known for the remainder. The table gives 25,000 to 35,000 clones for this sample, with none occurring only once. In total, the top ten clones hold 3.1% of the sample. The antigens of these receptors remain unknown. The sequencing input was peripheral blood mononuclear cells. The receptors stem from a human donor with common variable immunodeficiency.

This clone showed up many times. The CDR3 DNA, read in part, is TGTGCCAGCAACCTTGGTTGGGAGGGGGCCGAA. Protein product: CASNLGWEGAE. The entire CDR3 protein is CASNLGWEGAEAFF. The chain joins TRBV3-1 (or the pseudogene TRBV3-2) to TRBJ1-1, with TRBD1 identical over 7 bases. The read comes to an end 3 residues before the CDR3 does, leaving the germline J gene to fill in the end. Germline CDR1 and CDR2: LGHDT and YNNKEL (reference sequence). The CDR3 totals 14 residues.

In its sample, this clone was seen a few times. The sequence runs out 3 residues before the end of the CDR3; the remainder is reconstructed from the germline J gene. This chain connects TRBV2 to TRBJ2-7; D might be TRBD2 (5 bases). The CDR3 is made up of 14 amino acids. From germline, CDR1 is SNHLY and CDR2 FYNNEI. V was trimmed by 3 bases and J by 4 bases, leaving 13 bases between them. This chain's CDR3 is CASSEWLAGYEQYF. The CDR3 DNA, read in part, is TGTGCCAGCAGTGAGTGGCTAGCTGGGTACGAG.

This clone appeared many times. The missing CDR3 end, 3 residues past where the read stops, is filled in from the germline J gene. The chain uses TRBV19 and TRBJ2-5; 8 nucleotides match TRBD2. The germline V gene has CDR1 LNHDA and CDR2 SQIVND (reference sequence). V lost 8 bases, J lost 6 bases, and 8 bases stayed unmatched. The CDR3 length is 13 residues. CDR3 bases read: TGTGCCAGTTCCGGACTAGCTCGACAGACC. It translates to CASSGLARQT. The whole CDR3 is CASSGLARQTQYF.

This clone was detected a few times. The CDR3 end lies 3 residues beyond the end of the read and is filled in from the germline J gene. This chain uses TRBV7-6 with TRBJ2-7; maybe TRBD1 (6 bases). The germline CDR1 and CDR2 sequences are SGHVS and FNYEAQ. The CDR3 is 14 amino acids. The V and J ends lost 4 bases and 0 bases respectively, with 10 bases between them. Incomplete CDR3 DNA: TGTGCCAGCAGCTATACAGGGTTCTCCTACGAG. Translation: CASSYTGFSYE. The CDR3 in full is CASSYTGFSYEQYF.

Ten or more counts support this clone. CDR3 in amino acids: CSARDGADTEAFF. CDR3 DNA (partial): TGCAGTGCTAGGGATGGGGCGGACACTGAA. The chain has TRBV20-1 and TRBJ1-1; TRBD1 might be the D (5 bases). The observed sequence ends 3 residues before the CDR3 terminus, with the missing tail filled in from the germline J gene. The germline V gene has CDR1 DFQATT and CDR2 SNEGSKA (reference sequence). There are 13 residues in the CDR3. The germline V and J ends were trimmed by 3 bases and 3 bases, with 11 bases remaining between them.

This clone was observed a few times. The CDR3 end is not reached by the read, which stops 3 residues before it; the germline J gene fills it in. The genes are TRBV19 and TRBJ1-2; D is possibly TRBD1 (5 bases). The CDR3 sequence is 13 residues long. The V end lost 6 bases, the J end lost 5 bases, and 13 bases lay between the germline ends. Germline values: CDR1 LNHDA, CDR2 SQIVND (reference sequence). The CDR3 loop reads CASRRGQGYGYTF. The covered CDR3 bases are TGTGCCAGTAGGAGAGGGCAGGGTTATGGC.

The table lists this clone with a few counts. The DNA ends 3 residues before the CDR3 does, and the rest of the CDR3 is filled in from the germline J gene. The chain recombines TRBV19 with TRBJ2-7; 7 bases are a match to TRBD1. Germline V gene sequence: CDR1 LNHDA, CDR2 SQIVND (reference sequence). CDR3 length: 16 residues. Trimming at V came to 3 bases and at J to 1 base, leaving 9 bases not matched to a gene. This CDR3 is CASSILIQGKSYEQYF. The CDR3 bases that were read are TGTGCCAGTAGTATTTTGATACAGGGGAAATCCTACGAG.

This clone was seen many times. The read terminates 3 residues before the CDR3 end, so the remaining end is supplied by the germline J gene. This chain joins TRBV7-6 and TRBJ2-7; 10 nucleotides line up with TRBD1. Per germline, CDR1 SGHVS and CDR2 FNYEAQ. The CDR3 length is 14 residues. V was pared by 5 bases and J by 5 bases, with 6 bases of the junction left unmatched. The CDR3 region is CASSPGQGVNEQYF. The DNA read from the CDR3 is TGTGCCAGCAGCCCCGGACAGGGGGTCAACGAG.

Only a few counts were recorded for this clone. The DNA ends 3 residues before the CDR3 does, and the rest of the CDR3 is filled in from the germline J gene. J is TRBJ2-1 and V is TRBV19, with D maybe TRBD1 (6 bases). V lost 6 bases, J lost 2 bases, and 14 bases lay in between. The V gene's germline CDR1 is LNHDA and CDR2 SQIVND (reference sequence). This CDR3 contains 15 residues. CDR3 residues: CASSKQGSPYNEQFF. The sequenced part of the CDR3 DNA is TGTGCCAGTAGCAAACAGGGTTCCCCCTACAATGAG.

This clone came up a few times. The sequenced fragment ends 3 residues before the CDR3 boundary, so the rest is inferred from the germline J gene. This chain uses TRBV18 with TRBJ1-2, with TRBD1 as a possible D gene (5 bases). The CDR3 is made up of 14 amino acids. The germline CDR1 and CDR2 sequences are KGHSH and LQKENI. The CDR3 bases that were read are TGTGCCAGCTCAATGGACACAGGCTCCCGAGGC. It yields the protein CASSMDTGSRG. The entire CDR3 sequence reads CASSMDTGSRGYTF.

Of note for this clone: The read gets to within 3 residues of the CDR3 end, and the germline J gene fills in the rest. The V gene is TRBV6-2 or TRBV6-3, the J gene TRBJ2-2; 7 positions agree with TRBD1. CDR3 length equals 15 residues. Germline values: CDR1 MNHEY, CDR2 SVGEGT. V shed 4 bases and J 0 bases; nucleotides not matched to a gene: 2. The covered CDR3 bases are TGTGCCAGCAGTTTCCAGGGGGCGAACACCGGGGAG. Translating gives CASSFQGANTGE. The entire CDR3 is CASSFQGANTGELFF.

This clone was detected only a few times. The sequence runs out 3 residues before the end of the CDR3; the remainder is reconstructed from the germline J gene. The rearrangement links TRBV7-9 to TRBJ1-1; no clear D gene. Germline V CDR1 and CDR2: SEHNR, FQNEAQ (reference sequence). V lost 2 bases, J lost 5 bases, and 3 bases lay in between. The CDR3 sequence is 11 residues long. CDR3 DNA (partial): TGTGCCAGCAGCTTACTAACTGAA. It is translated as CASSLLTE. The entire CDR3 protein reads CASSLLTEAFF.

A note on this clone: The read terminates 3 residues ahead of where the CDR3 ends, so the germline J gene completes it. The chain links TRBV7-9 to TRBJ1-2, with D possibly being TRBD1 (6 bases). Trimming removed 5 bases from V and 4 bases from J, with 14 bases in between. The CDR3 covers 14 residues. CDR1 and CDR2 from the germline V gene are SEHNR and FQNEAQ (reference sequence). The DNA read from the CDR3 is TGTGCCAGCAGCCGGGGGGGCGGCTTCTATGGC. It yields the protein CASSRGGGFYG. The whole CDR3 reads CASSRGGGFYGYTF.

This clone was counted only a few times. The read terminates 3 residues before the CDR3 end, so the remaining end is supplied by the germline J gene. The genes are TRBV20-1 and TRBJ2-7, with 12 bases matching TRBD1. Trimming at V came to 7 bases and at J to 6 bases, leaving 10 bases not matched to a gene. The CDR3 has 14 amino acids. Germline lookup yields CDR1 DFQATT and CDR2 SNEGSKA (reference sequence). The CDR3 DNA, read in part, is TGCAGTGGCCCTCCCGGGACAGGGGGCGGCGAG. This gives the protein CSGPPGTGGGE. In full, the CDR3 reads CSGPPGTGGGEQYF.

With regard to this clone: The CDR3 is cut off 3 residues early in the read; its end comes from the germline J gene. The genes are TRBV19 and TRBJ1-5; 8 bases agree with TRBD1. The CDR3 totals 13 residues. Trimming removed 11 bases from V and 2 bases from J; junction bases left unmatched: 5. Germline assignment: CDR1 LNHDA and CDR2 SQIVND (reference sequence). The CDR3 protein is CASGGTGNQPQHF. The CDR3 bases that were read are TGTGCCTCAGGGGGCACGGGCAATCAGCCC.

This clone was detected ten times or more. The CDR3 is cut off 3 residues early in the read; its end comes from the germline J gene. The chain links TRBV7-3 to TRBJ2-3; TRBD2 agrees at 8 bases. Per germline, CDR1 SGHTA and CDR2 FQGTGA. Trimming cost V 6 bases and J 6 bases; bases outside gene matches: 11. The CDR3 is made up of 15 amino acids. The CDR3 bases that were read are TGTGCCAGCAGTCCCATAGCGGGGCCCAGGGATACG. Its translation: CASSPIAGPRDT. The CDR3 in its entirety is CASSPIAGPRDTQYF.

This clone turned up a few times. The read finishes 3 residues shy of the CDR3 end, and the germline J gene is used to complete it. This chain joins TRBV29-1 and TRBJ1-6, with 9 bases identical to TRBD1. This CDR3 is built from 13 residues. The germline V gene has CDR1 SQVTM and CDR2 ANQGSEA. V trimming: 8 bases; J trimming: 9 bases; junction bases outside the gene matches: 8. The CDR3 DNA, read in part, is TGCAGCATTCGGACAGGGGCCGGTTCACCC. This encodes CSIRTGAGSP. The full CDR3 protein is CSIRTGAGSPLHF.

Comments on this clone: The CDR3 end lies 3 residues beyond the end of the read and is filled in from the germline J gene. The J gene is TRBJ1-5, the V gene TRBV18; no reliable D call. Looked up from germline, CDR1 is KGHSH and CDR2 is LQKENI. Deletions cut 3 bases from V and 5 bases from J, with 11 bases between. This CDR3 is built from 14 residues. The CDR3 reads CASSPSIRDQPQHF. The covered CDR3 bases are TGTGCCAGCTCACCCTCCATTCGGGATCAGCCC.

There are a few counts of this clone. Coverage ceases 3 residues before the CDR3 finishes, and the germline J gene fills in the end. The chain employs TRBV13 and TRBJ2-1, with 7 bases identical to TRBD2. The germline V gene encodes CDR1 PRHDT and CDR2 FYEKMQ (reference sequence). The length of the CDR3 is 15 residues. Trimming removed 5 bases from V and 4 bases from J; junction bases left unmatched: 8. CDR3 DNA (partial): TGTGCCAGCAGCCCTCGTGGGGGGGGATACAATGAG. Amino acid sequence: CASSPRGGGYNE. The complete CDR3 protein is CASSPRGGGYNEQFF. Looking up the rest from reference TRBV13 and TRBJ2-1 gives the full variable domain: AAGVIQSPRHLIKEKRETATLKCYPIPRHDTVYWYQQGPGQDPQFLISFYEKMQSDKGSIPDRFSAQQFSDYHSELNMSSLELGDSALYFCASSPRGGGYNEQFFGPGTRLTVL.

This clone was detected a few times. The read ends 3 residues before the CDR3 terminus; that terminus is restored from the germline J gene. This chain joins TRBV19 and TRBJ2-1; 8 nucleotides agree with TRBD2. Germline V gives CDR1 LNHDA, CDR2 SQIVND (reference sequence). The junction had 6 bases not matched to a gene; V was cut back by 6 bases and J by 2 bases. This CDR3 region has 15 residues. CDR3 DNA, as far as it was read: TGTGCCAGTAGCCGCGGGGGGCCCGCCTACAATGAG. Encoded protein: CASSRGGPAYNE. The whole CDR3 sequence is CASSRGGPAYNEQFF.

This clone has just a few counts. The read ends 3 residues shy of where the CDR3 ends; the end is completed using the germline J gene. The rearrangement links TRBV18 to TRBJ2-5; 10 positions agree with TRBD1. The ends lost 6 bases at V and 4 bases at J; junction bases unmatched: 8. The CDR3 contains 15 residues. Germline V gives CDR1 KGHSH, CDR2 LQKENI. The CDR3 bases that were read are TGTGCCAGCTCGGGGGGACAGGGGAGAGGAGAGACC. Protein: CASSGGQGRGET. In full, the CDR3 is CASSGGQGRGETQYF.

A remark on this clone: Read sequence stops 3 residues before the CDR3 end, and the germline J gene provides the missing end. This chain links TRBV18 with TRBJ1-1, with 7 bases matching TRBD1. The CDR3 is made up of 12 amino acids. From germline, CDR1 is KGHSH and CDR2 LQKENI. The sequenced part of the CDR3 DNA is TGTGCCAGCTCACCACAAGACAGGGAG. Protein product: CASSPQDRE. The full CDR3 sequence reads CASSPQDREAFF.